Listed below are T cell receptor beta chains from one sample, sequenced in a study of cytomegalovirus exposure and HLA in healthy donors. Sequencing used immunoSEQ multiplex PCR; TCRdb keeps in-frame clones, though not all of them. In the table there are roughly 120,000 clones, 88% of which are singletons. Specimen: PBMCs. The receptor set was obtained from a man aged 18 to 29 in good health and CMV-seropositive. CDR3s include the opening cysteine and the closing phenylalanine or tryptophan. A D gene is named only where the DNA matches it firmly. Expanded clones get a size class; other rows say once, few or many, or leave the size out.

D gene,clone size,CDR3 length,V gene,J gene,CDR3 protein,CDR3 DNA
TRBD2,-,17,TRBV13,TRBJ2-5,CASLAGTSGSGQETQYF,TGTGCCAGCTTAGCTGGGACTAGCGGGTCGGGACAAGAGACCCAGTACTTC
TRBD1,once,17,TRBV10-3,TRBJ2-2,CAISEWGQGASSGELFF,TGTGCCATCAGTGAGTGGGGACAGGGGGCGTCTTCCGGGGAGCTGTTTTTT
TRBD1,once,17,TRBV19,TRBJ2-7,CASSIKYGTVSSYEQYF,TGTGCCAGTAGTATAAAGTACGGGACAGTCAGCTCCTACGAGCAGTACTTC
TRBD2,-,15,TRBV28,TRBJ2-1,CASSLASGPHNEQFF,TGTGCCAGCAGTTTGGCTAGCGGACCTCACAATGAGCAGTTCTTC
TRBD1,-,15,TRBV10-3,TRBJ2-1,CAISPGTAFLNEQFF,TGTGCCATCAGCCCGGGGACAGCATTTCTCAATGAGCAGTTCTTC
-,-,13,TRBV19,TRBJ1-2,CASSIVSGDGYTF,TGTGCCAGTAGTATAGTATCAGGGGATGGCTACACCTTC
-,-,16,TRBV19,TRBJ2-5,CASSTRQERRQETQYF,TGTGCCAGTAGTACCCGACAGGAAAGAAGGCAAGAGACCCAGTACTTC
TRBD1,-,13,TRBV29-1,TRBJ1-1,CSVGTGLKTEAFF,TGCAGCGTTGGGACAGGGTTGAAGACTGAAGCTTTCTTT
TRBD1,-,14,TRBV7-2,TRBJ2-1,CASSFATGWYEQFF,TGTGCCAGCAGCTTTGCGACAGGGTGGTATGAGCAGTTCTTC
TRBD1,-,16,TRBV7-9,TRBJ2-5,CASSLALSDRKETQYF,TGTGCCAGCAGCTTAGCGCTATCGGACAGGAAAGAGACCCAGTACTTC
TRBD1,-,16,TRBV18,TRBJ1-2,CASSREDRATRDGYTF,TGTGCCAGCTCACGGGAGGACAGGGCGACTCGGGATGGCTACACCTTC
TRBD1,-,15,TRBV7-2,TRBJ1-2,CASSLKSGTGNGYTF,TGTGCCAGCAGCTTAAAATCCGGGACAGGGAATGGCTACACCTTC
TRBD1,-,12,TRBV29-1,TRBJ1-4,CSAGQGSEKLFF,TGCAGCGCAGGACAGGGGAGTGAAAAACTGTTTTTT
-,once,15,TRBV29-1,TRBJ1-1,CSVAQGWGMNTEAFF,TGCAGCGTTGCTCAGGGGTGGGGGATGAACACTGAAGCTTTCTTT
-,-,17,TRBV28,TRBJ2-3,CASSLLRTHAGTDTQYF,TGTGCCAGCAGTTTACTCCGGACTCATGCGGGCACAGATACGCAGTATTTT
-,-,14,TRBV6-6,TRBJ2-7,CASSYSAGTYEQYF,TGTGCCAGCAGTTATTCGGCAGGTACCTACGAGCAGTACTTC
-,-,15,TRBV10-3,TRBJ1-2,CAISDPGEGNYGYTF,TGTGCCATCAGTGATCCGGGGGAGGGAAACTATGGCTACACCTTC
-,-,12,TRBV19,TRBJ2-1,CASSHKETVQFF,TGTGCCAGTAGTCATAAGGAGACAGTACAGTTCTTC
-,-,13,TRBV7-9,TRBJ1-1,CASSPQGGTEAFF,TGTGCCAGCAGCCCACAGGGCGGCACTGAAGCTTTCTTT
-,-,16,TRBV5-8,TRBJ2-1,CASSPIAGFSYNEQFF,TGTGCCAGCAGCCCCATCGCAGGCTTCAGCTACAATGAGCAGTTCTTC
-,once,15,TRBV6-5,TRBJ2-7,CASSYSGLSSYEQYF,TGTGCCAGCAGTTACTCGGGACTGAGCTCCTACGAGCAGTACTTC
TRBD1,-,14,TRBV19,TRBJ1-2,CASSMTGVAYGYTF,TGTGCCAGTAGTATGACAGGGGTCGCCTATGGCTACACCTTC
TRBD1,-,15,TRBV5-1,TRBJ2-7,CASSDQGTASYEQYF,TGCGCCAGCAGCGACCAAGGGACAGCCTCCTACGAGCAGTACTTC
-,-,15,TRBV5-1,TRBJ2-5,CASRGGQMEGETQYF,TGCGCCAGCAGAGGGGGACAGATGGAGGGAGAGACCCAGTACTTC
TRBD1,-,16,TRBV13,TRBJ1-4,CASSRNKGQLNEKLFF,TGTGCCAGCAGCCGTAATAAGGGACAGCTTAATGAAAAACTGTTTTTT
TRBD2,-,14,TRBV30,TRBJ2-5,CAWSKAGGLETQYF,TGTGCCTGGAGCAAAGCGGGGGGGCTGGAGACCCAGTACTTC
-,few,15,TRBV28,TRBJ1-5,CASRVRGAGNQPQHF,TGTGCCAGCAGAGTGCGGGGGGCTGGCAATCAGCCCCAGCATTTT
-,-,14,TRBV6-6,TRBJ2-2,CASSHQGYTGELFF,TGTGCCAGCAGCCATCAGGGGTACACCGGGGAGCTGTTTTTT
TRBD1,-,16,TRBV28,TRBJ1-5,CASILGQGARDQPQHF,TGTGCCAGCATCCTGGGACAGGGGGCTCGGGATCAGCCCCAGCATTTT
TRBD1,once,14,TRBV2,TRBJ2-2,CASGTGRDTGELFF,TGTGCCAGCGGGACAGGGCGGGACACCGGGGAGCTGTTTTTT
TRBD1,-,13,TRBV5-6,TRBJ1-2,CASSLKTGTSQTF,TGTGCCAGCAGCTTGAAGACAGGGACCTCTCAAACCTTC
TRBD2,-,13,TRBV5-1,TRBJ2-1,CASSVGGANEQFF,TGCGCCAGCAGCGTCGGGGGGGCCAATGAGCAGTTCTTC
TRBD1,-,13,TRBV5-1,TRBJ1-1,CASSVGTAAEAFF,TGCGCCAGCAGCGTCGGGACAGCGGCTGAAGCTTTCTTT
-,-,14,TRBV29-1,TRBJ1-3,CSVAGGLSGNTIYF,TGCAGCGTTGCCGGGGGGCTCAGTGGAAACACCATATATTTT
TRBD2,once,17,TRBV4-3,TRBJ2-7,CASSQESSGTDTYEQYF,TGCGCCAGCAGCCAAGAATCCAGCGGGACCGATACCTACGAGCAGTACTTC
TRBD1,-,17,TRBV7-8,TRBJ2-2,CASSTGQGSWNTGELFF,TGTGCCAGCAGCACGGGACAGGGATCGTGGAACACCGGGGAGCTGTTTTTT
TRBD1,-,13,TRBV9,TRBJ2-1,CASSATSQGLQFF,TGTGCCAGCAGCGCAACGTCACAGGGGCTCCAGTTCTTC
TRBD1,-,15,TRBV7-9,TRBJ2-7,CASSLAPQGEGEQYF,TGTGCCAGCAGCTTAGCGCCCCAGGGGGAAGGCGAGCAGTACTTC
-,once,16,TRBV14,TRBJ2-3,CASSQWGSGGTDTQYF,TGTGCCAGCAGCCAATGGGGATCTGGGGGGACAGATACGCAGTATTTT
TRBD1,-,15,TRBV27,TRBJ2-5,CASRDAGTGVRTQYF,TGTGCCAGTAGAGACGCAGGGACAGGGGTTCGGACCCAGTACTTC
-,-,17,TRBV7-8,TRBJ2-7,CASSLAQGLLKPGEQYF,TGTGCCAGCAGCTTAGCGCAGGGACTCCTCAAGCCGGGCGAGCAGTACTTC
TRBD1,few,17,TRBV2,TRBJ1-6,CASSSSRDRAGNSPLHF,TGTGCCAGCAGTTCGTCCCGGGACAGGGCTGGTAATTCACCCCTCCACTTT
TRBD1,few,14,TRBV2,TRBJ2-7,CASSAGQVTYEQYF,TGTGCCAGCAGTGCCGGACAGGTCACCTACGAGCAGTACTTC
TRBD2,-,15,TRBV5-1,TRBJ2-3,CASSLAVDSPDTQYF,TGCGCCAGCAGCCTAGCGGTTGATTCCCCAGATACGCAGTATTTT
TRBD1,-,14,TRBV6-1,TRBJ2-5,CASSGQGAGETQYF,TGTGCCAGCAGTGGTCAGGGGGCGGGGGAGACCCAGTACTTC
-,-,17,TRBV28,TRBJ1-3,CASSSLRGESYGNTIYF,TGTGCCAGCAGTTCCCTCAGGGGAGAATCGTATGGAAACACCATATATTTT
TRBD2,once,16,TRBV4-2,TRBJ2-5,CASSHIAGDSQETQYF,TGTGCCAGCAGCCATATAGCGGGGGACTCGCAAGAGACCCAGTACTTC
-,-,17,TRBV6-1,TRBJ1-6,CASSEAHRLYPDSPLHF,TGTGCCAGCAGTGAAGCGCACAGGCTTTATCCCGATTCACCCCTCCACTTT
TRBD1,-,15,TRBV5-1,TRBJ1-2,CASSLAIDRGDGYTF,TGCGCCAGCAGCTTGGCGATTGACAGGGGTGATGGCTACACCTTC
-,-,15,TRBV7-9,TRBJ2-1,CASSPPGGPVNEQFF,TGTGCCAGCAGCCCCCCGGGGGGCCCAGTGAATGAGCAGTTCTTC
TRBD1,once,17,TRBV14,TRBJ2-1,CASSQGLDRAAYNEQFF,TGTGCCAGCAGCCAAGGGTTGGACAGGGCAGCCTACAATGAGCAGTTCTTC
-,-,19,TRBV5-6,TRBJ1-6,CASSLKEYPPNSYNSPLHF,TGTGCCAGCAGCTTGAAAGAATATCCCCCTAATTCCTATAATTCACCCCTCCACTTT
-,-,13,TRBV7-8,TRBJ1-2,CASSLSRDVGYTF,TGTGCCAGCAGCTTGTCCAGGGATGTTGGCTACACCTTC
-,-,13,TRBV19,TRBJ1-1,CASSIAAGVEAFF,TGTGCCAGTAGTATAGCCGCAGGGGTAGAAGCTTTCTTT
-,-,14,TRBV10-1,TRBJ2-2,CASSAYRVIGELFF,TGCGCCAGCAGTGCCTACAGGGTAATCGGGGAGCTGTTTTTT
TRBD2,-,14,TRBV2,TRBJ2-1,CASSFRGGRGEQFF,TGTGCCAGTTCCTTCCGGGGCGGGAGGGGTGAGCAGTTCTTC
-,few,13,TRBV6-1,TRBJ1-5,CATCPVNNQPQHF,TGTGCCACTTGCCCAGTAAACAATCAGCCCCAGCATTTT
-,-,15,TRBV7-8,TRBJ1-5,CASSLARGTPQPQHF,TGTGCCAGCAGCTTAGCGAGGGGGACCCCTCAGCCCCAGCATTTT
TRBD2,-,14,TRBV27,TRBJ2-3,CATKRGEFTDTQYF,TGTGCCACAAAGCGGGGGGAGTTCACAGATACGCAGTATTTT
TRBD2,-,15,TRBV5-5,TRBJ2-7,CASSWTSGGLYEQYF,TGTGCCAGCAGCTGGACTAGCGGGGGCCTCTACGAGCAGTACTTC